This T cell receptor beta chain was identified during a study of T cell clonality in common variable immunodeficiency. The study's findings and limits: Patient heterogeneity in the CVID cohort limited correlations between repertoire features and clinical complications. Fewer deletions and N-nucleotide insertions were reportedly seen in common variable immunodeficiency TCR beta sequences.

CDR3 length: 14 amino acids. Germline V gene sequence: CDR1 SNHLY, CDR2 FYNNEI. The V and J ends lost 5 bases and 6 bases, in that order; junction bases with no gene match: 9. CVID subjects were some 16 female and roughly 31 male, aged roughly 9 to 64. Caucasian heritage predominated among both patients and controls. Sequencing input was equivalent genomic DNA from CVID and controls. The data were produced by immunoSEQ multiplex PCR, yet TCRdb's version contains in-frame clones alone and is incomplete. The table lists approximately 28,000 clones, no singletons, with around 3% in the top ten. As regards this clone: Its antigen is unknown. Read data end 3 residues before the CDR3 end; the end is taken from the germline J gene.

The chain employs TRBV2 and TRBJ1-2, with 7 bases that match TRBD1. The receptor was derived from a human donor with common variable immunodeficiency. Sequenced material: peripheral blood mononuclear cells. The CDR3 region is CASSPQPGQNGYTF. CDR3 bases read: TGTGCCAGCAGTCCTCAACCGGGACAGAATGGC.